The rows below give T cell receptor beta chains drawn from one sample of a study of graft-versus-host responses after intestinal transplantation. Profiled with immunoSEQ multiplex PCR; TCRdb holds only in-frame clones, not every one. The repertoire holds over 9,500 clones, with 60% to 85% as singletons. The specimen comprised ileum tissue, sampled around 440 days after intestinal transplantation. These receptors all stem from a human patient who received an intestinal transplant, so some T cells may come from the graft donor. Both conserved end residues are part of each CDR3. The D gene is left open where the match is weak. A clone size is listed for some rows: how often the clone was seen (once, few, many), or a class if it is expanded.

CDR3 length	D gene	V gene	J gene	clone size	CDR3 DNA	CDR3 protein
11	NA	TRBV20-1	TRBJ1-2	NA	TGCAGTGCTAGGCCCAACTATGGCTACACCTTC	CSARPNYGYTF
13	NA	TRBV7-2	TRBJ2-2	NA	TGTGCCAGCAGCTTGGAAAGGACCGGGGAGCTGTTTTTT	CASSLERTGELFF
15	NA	TRBV2	TRBJ1-1	few	TGTGCCAGCAGTCTAAGGGGACAAGTGAACACTGAAGCTTTCTTT	CASSLRGQVNTEAFF
15	TRBD1	TRBV4-1	TRBJ1-5	NA	TGCGCCAGCAGCCAACTGACAGGGAACAATCAGCCCCAGCATTTT	CASSQLTGNNQPQHF
16	TRBD2	TRBV4-2	TRBJ2-3	once	TGTGCCAGCAGCCAAGTAGGACTAGCGGGGGGGGACACGCAGTATTTT	CASSQVGLAGGDTQYF
15	NA	TRBV19	TRBJ1-1	NA	TGTGCCAGTAGTGCCCCAAAGACAGGAAACACTGAAGCTTTCTTT	CASSAPKTGNTEAFF
14	NA	TRBV29-1	TRBJ1-3	NA	TGCAGCGTTGGAGAGACTTACTCTGGAAACACCATATATTTT	CSVGETYSGNTIYF
18	TRBD1	TRBV27	TRBJ2-6	NA	TGTGCCAGCAGTCCCGGGACAGGGAGGGCTAATGGGGCCAACGTCCTGACTTTC	CASSPGTGRANGANVLTF
17	TRBD2	TRBV5-4	TRBJ2-5	NA	TGTGCCAGCAGCTTGGCCGGGCCTAGCGGGGGACAAGAGACCCAGTACTTC	CASSLAGPSGGQETQYF
14	NA	TRBV19	TRBJ1-6	NA	TGTGCCAGTAGTATTGGGTGGGGAGACTCACCCCTCCACTTT	CASSIGWGDSPLHF
12	TRBD1	TRBV19	TRBJ1-1	NA	TGTGCCAGTATGGGTACAGGGGCCGAAGCTTTCTTT	CASMGTGAEAFF
13	NA	TRBV9	TRBJ2-3	NA	TGTGCCAGCAGCGTGAAGGGAAGAGATACGCAGTATTTT	CASSVKGRDTQYF
14	NA	TRBV7-9	TRBJ1-2	once	TGTGCCAGCAGCTTAGTTTTGGGCAACTATGGCTACACCTTC	CASSLVLGNYGYTF
15	NA	TRBV6-5	TRBJ2-3	few	TGTGCCAGCAGTTACTCTTCCTGGGGGAAAGATACGCAGTATTTT	CASSYSSWGKDTQYF
13	NA	TRBV7-3	TRBJ1-1	NA	TGTGCCAGCAGCCCGAACAGGGACACTGAAGCTTTCTTT	CASSPNRDTEAFF
13	NA	TRBV14	TRBJ2-7	large	TGTGCCAGCAGCCAAGATCCTTCGAGGGAGCAGTACTTC	CASSQDPSREQYF
14	TRBD1	TRBV27	TRBJ1-2	NA	TGTGCCAGCAGTCCCCAAGACAGGGGGTATGGCTACACCTTC	CASSPQDRGYGYTF
12	NA	TRBV29-1	TRBJ2-7	NA	TGCAGCGTTGAGATGAAGGGCTACGAGCAGTACTTC	CSVEMKGYEQYF
12	NA	TRBV7-9	TRBJ2-7	once	TGTGCCAGCAGCTCGGACGGCCTCGAGCAGTACTTC	CASSSDGLEQYF
15	NA	TRBV4-1	TRBJ2-6	NA	TGCGCCAGCAGCCAAGAACGATGGCAGAACAACGTCCTGACTTTC	CASSQERWQNNVLTF
13	NA	TRBV9	TRBJ2-7	NA	TGTGCCAGCAGCGCCGGGGAGTACTACGAGCAGTACTTC	CASSAGEYYEQYF
14	NA	TRBV19	TRBJ2-2	NA	TGTGCCAGTGTCGGGCAGGGGTGGACCGGGGAGCTGTTTTTT	CASVGQGWTGELFF
14	NA	TRBV29-1	TRBJ2-7	medium-sized	TGCAGCGTTCTAACGGCGGGGAGCTCCTACGAGCAGTACTTC	CSVLTAGSSYEQYF
14	NA	TRBV7-8	TRBJ2-1	NA	TGTGCCAGCAGCTTAGCGGTGACTAACGCTGAGCAGTTCTTC	CASSLAVTNAEQFF
17	TRBD2	TRBV5-1	TRBJ2-3	NA	TGCGCCAGCAGCTTGGGACTAGCGGGGGGCAACACAGATACGCAGTATTTT	CASSLGLAGGNTDTQYF
13	TRBD1	TRBV5-5	TRBJ2-7	NA	TGTGCCAGCAGCGGGGGACAGGGCTACGAGCAGTACTTC	CASSGGQGYEQYF
14	NA	TRBV5-1	TRBJ1-1	NA	TGCGCCAGCAGCTTGGGGATAGGGGACACTGAAGCTTTCTTT	CASSLGIGDTEAFF
13	NA	TRBV13	TRBJ2-7	few	TGTGCCAGCAGCTTAGGCACGGCCTACGAGCAGTACTTC	CASSLGTAYEQYF
13	NA	TRBV21-1	TRBJ1-1	NA	TGTGCCAGCAGCAAAGTTCCGGGGACTGAAGCTTTCTTT	CASSKVPGTEAFF
13	NA	TRBV27	TRBJ2-7	few	TGTGCCAGCAGTCAGGGCCCCTCCTACGAGCAGTACTTC	CASSQGPSYEQYF
17	TRBD2	TRBV2	TRBJ2-3	NA	TGTGCCAGCTTTTTCTCTAGCGGGGGGGTGAACACAGATACGCAGTATTTT	CASFFSSGGVNTDTQYF
13	NA	TRBV19	TRBJ2-2	NA	TGTGCCAGCCACCTTTCAGACACCGGGGAGCTGTTTTTT	CASHLSDTGELFF
13	NA	TRBV28	TRBJ2-7	NA	TGTGCCAGCAGAGGGGGGGCTCGGTACGAGCAGTACTTC	CASRGGARYEQYF
14	TRBD2	TRBV15	TRBJ2-3	NA	TGTGCCACCAGCAGAGAAGCGGGGCCAGATACGCAGTATTTT	CATSREAGPDTQYF
14	NA	TRBV5-7	TRBJ2-7	NA	TGTGCCAGCCGCGGGGGGACAGGGCTCTACGAGCAGTACTTC	CASRGGTGLYEQYF
13	NA	TRBV4-2	TRBJ1-1	NA	TGTGCCAGCAGCCAATATGTAGCCTCAGAAGCTTTCTTT	CASSQYVASEAFF
13	TRBD1	TRBV5-5	TRBJ2-7	NA	TGTGCCAGCAGCGGGGGACAGGGCTACGAGCAGTACTTC	CASSGGQGYEQYF
16	NA	TRBV5-5	TRBJ2-4	NA	TGTGCCAGCAGCTACAGTAACAGGGTAGCCAAAAACATTCAGTACTTC	CASSYSNRVAKNIQYF
12	NA	TRBV30	TRBJ1-1	NA	TGTGCCTGGAGTAACAGGGACGCTAAAGCTTTCTTT	CAWSNRDAKAFF
11	NA	TRBV27	TRBJ2-1	NA	TGTGCCAGCCGCTTATACAATGAGCAGTTCTTC	CASRLYNEQFF
17	TRBD1	TRBV10-3	TRBJ1-1	NA	TGTGCCATCAGCCGGCGGGAGGCGAGACAGGGGACCACTGAAGCTTTCTTT	CAISRREARQGTTEAFF
12	NA	TRBV6-6	TRBJ1-1	NA	TGTGCCAGCAGTTTTGGGAACACTGAAGCTTTCTTT	CASSFGNTEAFF
15	NA	TRBV7-4	TRBJ1-5	few	TGTGCCAGCAGCTACCTAGACAGTAGCAATCAGCCCCAGCATTTT	CASSYLDSSNQPQHF
14	TRBD1	TRBV10-2	TRBJ2-7	few	TGCGCCAGTCGCCGGGGGACAGGGTTTGACGAGCAGTACTTC	CASRRGTGFDEQYF
15	NA	TRBV6-5	TRBJ1-3	once	TGTGCCAGCAGAGTCAGGGGTGGGTTTGGAAACACCATATATTTT	CASRVRGGFGNTIYF